This T cell receptor (beta chain) was profiled in a study of regulatory T cells in long-lasting Graves disease. Study-wide context: Persistence in Graves' disease required over 5 years of antithyroid drugs plus positive TSH receptor antibodies. Whole-study findings and limits: TCR diversity was lower in persistent Graves' patients than in newly diagnosed ones.

The sample's time point: persistent/refractory GD, antithyroid drugs over 5 years with positive TRAb. Extracted RNA from PBMCs served as the source of the TCR library. Building of the TCR beta libraries involved iRepertoire HTBI primers and Arm-PCR of CDR3 regions. Each CDR3 protein gets one entry after TCRdb re-called the multiplex PCR reads with MiXCR. The repertoire holds about 430,000 distinct CDR3 sequences, around a fifth seen once, with more than 13% in the top ten. The CDR3 totals 14 residues. Per germline, CDR1 SGHDN and CDR2 FVKESK. Deletions cut 0 bases from V and 5 bases from J, with 10 bases between. This clonotype was recorded a few times. Antigen: not known.

Sequenced material: peripheral blood mononuclear cells (PBMCs), taken when the disease was refractory, from a patient treated with antithyroid drugs. J is TRBJ1-2 and V is TRBV14, with no clear D. This sequence originates from a female donor with Graves disease. The CDR3 protein is CASSQDVRAYGYTF. The DNA of the CDR3 is TGTGCCAGCAGCCAAGATGTCAGAGCATATGGCTACACCTTC. The variable domain in full, completed from reference TRBV14 and TRBJ1-2, reads EAGVTQFPSHSVIEKGQTVTLRCDPISGHDNLYWYRRVMGKEIKFLLHFVKESKQDESGMPNNRFLAERTGGTYSTLKVQPAELEDSGVYFCASSQDVRAYGYTFGSGTRLTVV.